The 25 T cell receptor beta chains in this list originate from one sample, sequenced in a study of beta chain features in type 1 diabetes (dated by TCRdb to the late 2010s). Receptor libraries were prepared by the immunoSEQ multiplex PCR assay. The entire isolated RNA was reverse transcribed using the High Capacity cDNA Reverse Transcription Kit, and thus expressed TCRB transcripts were sequenced. Not all clones reach the TCRdb copy of this immuneACCESS table, which keeps in-frame sequences only. Checked studies attribute under half of the gap to unresolved V genes and leave the rest unexplained. The sample records about half a million clones, over 9.5% of which are singletons. Of the sample, less than 0.06% falls within the top ten clones. The sample taken for sequencing was naive CD4+ T cells from blood. This specimen's cell subset or site label, per the study, means: true naive CD4+ T cells. These receptors were collected from a woman between 18 and 30 years old in good health.

This rearrangement joins TRBV20-1 to TRBJ1-2; no clear D gene. Trimming stripped 3 bases from V and 8 bases from J, with 10 bases between. This CDR3 contains 11 residues. Germline-derived CDR1 and CDR2 are DFQATT and SNEGSKA (reference sequence). CDR3 amino acids: CSASQVVGYTF. The CDR3 DNA reads TGCAGTGCTAGTCAGGTGGTGGGCTACACCTTC.

This clone was seen more than once but under ten times. Other DNA sequences in the same sample also yield this CDR3. The chain uses TRBV5-1 and TRBJ2-5; D ambiguous. Germline loops: CDR1 SGHRS, CDR2 YFSETQ. The length of the CDR3 is 12 residues. The V end was cut by 2 bases, the J end by 2 bases, with 4 bases between. CDR3 sequence reads: CASSFGQETQYF. The CDR3 bases are TGCGCCAGCAGCTTCGGACAAGAGACCCAGTACTTC.

In its sample, this clone was seen a few times. The chain carries TRBV28 and TRBJ2-5; D is ambiguous. CDR3 size: 12 residues. Trimming removed 4 bases at V and 5 bases at J, with 8 bases between. Germline CDR1 is MDHEN and CDR2 is SYDVKM. The CDR3 DNA reads TGTGCCAGCAGTTCCCGCCGGGAGACCCAGTACTTC. Translation: CASSSRRETQYF. Combining the CDR3 with reference TRBV28 and TRBJ2-5 gives the whole variable domain DVKVTQSSRYLVKRTGEKVFLECVQDMDHENMFWYRQDPGLGLRLIYFSYDVKMKEKGDIPEGYSVSREKKERFSLILESASTNQTSMYLCASSSRRETQYFGPGTRLLVL.

The gene calls are TRBV7-8 and TRBJ2-1; a possible D gene is TRBD2 (6 bases). CDR1 is SGHVS, CDR2 FQNEAQ, per germline. The CDR3 covers 16 residues. Trimming pared 5 bases from V and 6 bases from J, leaving 20 bases between. CDR3 DNA: TGTGCCAGCAGCCTCGGGGGAGCTGGGGGATCCAATGAGCAGTTCTTC. This translates into CASSLGGAGGSNEQFF.

This clone was seen a handful of times. Other DNA sequences in this specimen translate into the identical CDR3. The CDR3 protein is CSAIQGNEQFF. The CDR3 nucleotides read TGCAGTGCTATACAGGGGAATGAGCAGTTCTTC. The chain carries TRBV20-1 and TRBJ2-1; 7 bases align to TRBD1. V lost 4 bases, J lost 7 bases, and 1 base stayed unmatched. The CDR3 runs 11 residues. Germline loops: CDR1 DFQATT, CDR2 SNEGSKA (reference sequence).

This clone has just a few counts. The V call is TRBV4-2, the J call TRBJ2-7; 13 bases match TRBD2. After removal of 8 bases from V and 7 bases from J, the junction contained 5 bases not matched to a gene. CDR1 is LGHNA and CDR2 is YNFKEQ in the germline V gene. The CDR3 loop spans 13 amino acids. This chain's CDR3 is CASGPLAGGEQYF. CDR3 nucleotides: TGTGCCAGCGGGCCACTAGCGGGAGGGGAGCAGTACTTC.

This clone was picked up a small number of times. The chain links TRBV19 to TRBJ2-1; the D call may be TRBD1 or TRBD2 (6 bases each). The CDR3 covers 16 residues. Germline-derived CDR1 and CDR2 are LNHDA and SQIVND (reference sequence). Trimming removed 6 bases from V and 5 bases from J, with 20 bases in between. CDR3 loop: CASSDQGTRKNNEQFF. The CDR3 region has the DNA TGTGCCAGTAGCGATCAGGGGACTCGAAAGAACAATGAGCAGTTCTTC.

The chain joins TRBV29-1 to TRBJ2-5; 8 positions match TRBD2. This CDR3 has 14 residues. With 5 bases clipped from V and 4 bases from J, the junction kept 9 bases outside the gene matches. Germline V gives CDR1 SQVTM, CDR2 ANQGSEA. The CDR3: CSVYGGAGGETQYF. The CDR3 nucleotides read TGCAGCGTTTACGGGGGGGCCGGAGGAGAGACCCAGTACTTC. The whole variable domain, filled in from reference TRBV29-1 and TRBJ2-5, reads SAVISQKPSRDICQRGTSLTIQCQVDSQVTMMFWYRQQPGQSLTLIATANQGSEATYESGFVIDKFPISRPNLTFSTLTVSNMSPEDSSIYLCSVYGGAGGETQYFGPGTRLLVL.

A few counts support this clone. The chain's CDR3 is CASSTPTEQFF. CDR3 nucleotides: TGTGCCAGCAGCACCCCGACGGAGCAGTTCTTC. This chain joins TRBV9 and TRBJ2-1, with D unclear. The CDR3 spans 11 residues. Germline V gene data show CDR1 as SGDLS and CDR2 as YYNGEE. Trimming pared 4 bases from V and 10 bases from J, leaving 9 bases between.

This clone was picked up a small number of times. J is TRBJ2-7 and V is TRBV4-1; D not certain. V lost 0 bases, J lost 3 bases, and 9 bases lay in between. The CDR3 covers 14 residues. Germline CDR1 MGHRA, CDR2 YSYEKL. CDR3 coding DNA: TGCGCCAGCAGCCAAGATCCATCGAGCTACGAGCAGTACTTC. Translation: CASSQDPSSYEQYF.

The rearrangement links TRBV21-1 to TRBJ1-4. TRBV21-1 is annotated as a pseudogene. The CDR3 loop spans 18 amino acids. The CDR3 DNA sequence: TGTGCCAGCAGCAAACTGGACCGTCGGAGACATTCTAATGAAAAACTGTTTTTT. Its protein product is CASSKLDRRRHSNEKLFF.

As regards this clone: The sample contains more than one DNA sequence encoding this CDR3. V gene TRBV28 combines with J gene TRBJ2-1; no firm D call. Germline V gene sequence: CDR1 MDHEN, CDR2 SYDVKM. Deletions cut 6 bases from V and 2 bases from J, with 5 bases between. The CDR3 runs to 12 residues. CDR3 in DNA: TGTGCCAGCAGCCCCCCCTACAATGAGCAGTTCTTC. The encoded protein is CASSPPYNEQFF.

This clone turned up a few times. The chain is built from TRBV7-9 and TRBJ2-1; D gene unclear. V was trimmed by 5 bases and J by 2 bases, leaving 13 bases between them. Germline V lookup: CDR1 SEHNR, CDR2 FQNEAQ (reference sequence). This CDR3 is built from 15 residues. The chain's CDR3 is CASSLTLSTYNEQFF. The CDR3, as DNA: TGTGCCAGCAGCCTTACCCTAAGCACCTACAATGAGCAGTTCTTC. Full variable domain (remainder filled in from reference TRBV7-9 and TRBJ2-1): DTGVSQNPRHKITKRGQNVTFRCDPISEHNRLYWYRQTLGQGPEFLTYFQNEAQLEKSRLLSDRFSAERPKGSFSTLEIQRTEQGDSAMYLCASSLTLSTYNEQFFGPGTRLTVL.

This chain links TRBV29-1 with TRBJ1-2, with 8 nucleotides matching TRBD1. Trimming at V came to 5 bases and at J to 8 bases, leaving 7 bases not matched to a gene. The CDR3 has 12 residues. In germline, CDR1 is SQVTM, CDR2 ANQGSEA. The CDR3 DNA reads TGCAGCGTTAATCGACAGGGGTTAGGCTACACCTTC. Amino acids: CSVNRQGLGYTF.

This clone was seen a few times. The chain employs TRBV6-4 and TRBJ2-1, with D tentatively TRBD2 (6 bases). CDR1 and CDR2 (germline): MRHNA, SNTAGT. V lost 0 bases and J lost 2, with 8 bases in between. CDR3 length: 15 amino acids. In nucleotides, the CDR3 is TGTGCCAGCAGTGACTCTTGGGGGGCCTACAATGAGCAGTTCTTC. Its translation is CASSDSWGAYNEQFF.

V and J are TRBV6-5 and TRBJ1-1; 7 bases are shared with TRBD1. Trimming took 6 bases from V and 6 from J; bases not matched to a gene: 7. CDR3 size: 13 residues. CDR1 and CDR2 from the germline V gene are MNHEY and SVGAGI. The CDR3 region has the DNA TGTGCCAGCAGGCAGACAGGGTTGCCTGAAGCTTTCTTT. The encoded protein is CASRQTGLPEAFF.

The V call is TRBV7-2, the J call TRBJ2-7; D possibly corresponds to TRBD2 (6 bases). Germline CDR1 reads SGHTA; CDR2 reads FQGNSA. The CDR3 contains 14 residues. The V end was cut by 3 bases, the J end by 4 bases, with 13 bases between. In nucleotides, the CDR3 is TGTGCCAGCAGCTTTTCCCGGGAGAGGTACGAGCAGTACTTC. Residues: CASSFSRERYEQYF.

This clone was counted a few times. Other DNA sequences within the sample encode an identical CDR3. The CDR3 DNA is TGTGCCAGCAGCTTGGGGCGGGGACCAGATACGCAGTATTTT. Its protein product is CASSLGRGPDTQYF. The chain employs TRBV7-2 and TRBJ2-3, with D maybe TRBD2 (6 bases). This CDR3 comprises 14 residues. The germline V and J ends were trimmed by 3 bases and 4 bases, with 11 bases remaining between them. Per germline, CDR1 SGHTA and CDR2 FQGNSA.

V and J are TRBV19 and TRBJ2-5, with D uncertain. This CDR3 region has 14 residues. CDR1 and CDR2 from the germline V gene are LNHDA and SQIVND (reference sequence). Trimming cost V 7 bases and J 2 bases, with 14 bases left between them. The CDR3 sequence is CASTRTWSQETQYF. The CDR3, as DNA: TGTGCCAGTACTCGAACATGGAGTCAAGAGACCCAGTACTTC.

The chain has TRBV5-4 and TRBJ1-1, with a weak D call TRBD1 (6 bases). The CDR3 runs 12 residues. Trimming cost V 4 bases and J 10 bases, with 14 bases left between them. Germline V gene lookup returns CDR1 SGHNT and CDR2 YYREEE (reference sequence). The CDR3 sequence is CASSTPGHTAFF. The CDR3, as DNA: TGTGCCAGCAGCACCCCGGGACACACAGCTTTCTTT.

This chain connects TRBV19 to TRBJ2-7; maybe TRBD2 (5 bases). Trimming took 4 bases from V and 6 from J, leaving 13 bases between them. This CDR3 spans 13 amino acids. Per the germline V gene, CDR1 is LNHDA and CDR2 is SQIVND (reference sequence). The CDR3 protein is CASSNSDGGEQYF. The CDR3 coding sequence is TGTGCCAGTAGTAATAGCGACGGCGGCGAGCAGTACTTC.

There are a few counts of this clone. The rearrangement links TRBV11-1 to TRBJ2-5; weak D call: TRBD1 (6 bases). Germline V CDR1 and CDR2: SGHAT, FQDESV (reference sequence). V was trimmed by 3 bases and J by 1 base, leaving 9 bases between them. The CDR3 has 14 residues. CDR3 region: CASSFTGIQETQYF. The CDR3 DNA sequence: TGTGCCAGCAGCTTCACAGGGATCCAAGAGACCCAGTACTTC.

This clone showed up just a few times. A read error may produce the germline difference seen at one junction end. The chain links TRBV28 to TRBJ2-5; TRBD1 might be the D (7 bases). The CDR3 consists of 14 residues. The germline V gene has CDR1 MDHEN and CDR2 SYDVKM. The CDR3 loop reads CARSGGGSQETQYF. The CDR3 nucleotides read TGTGCCCGCAGTGGAGGGGGCAGCCAAGAGACCCAGTACTTC.

V usage is TRBV7-2 and J usage is TRBJ2-5; D remains ambiguous. V lost 3 bases and J 2 bases, leaving 10 bases between the germline ends. CDR3 size: 14 residues. CDR1 is SGHTA and CDR2 is FQGNSA in the germline V gene. The CDR3 nucleotides are TGTGCCAGCAGCTTGTGGCGGTTACAAGAGACCCAGTACTTC. This translates into CASSLWRLQETQYF. Variable domain in full (rest from reference TRBV7-2 and TRBJ2-5): GAGVSQSPSNKVTEKGKDVELRCDPISGHTALYWYRQSLGQGLEFLIYFQGNSAPDKSGLPSDRFSAERTGGSVSTLTIQRTQQEDSAVYLCASSLWRLQETQYFGPGTRLLVL.

In this sample, this clone turned up a few times. The DNA of the CDR3 is TGTGCCAGCAGTTTAGTGTTTTGGGGAGTCTATGGCTACACCTTC. Translating gives CASSLVFWGVYGYTF. V gene TRBV28 combines with J gene TRBJ1-2; D gene unclear. The germline gives CDR1 MDHEN, CDR2 SYDVKM. The CDR3 sequence is 15 residues long. V lost 2 bases, J lost 4 bases, and 14 bases lay in between.